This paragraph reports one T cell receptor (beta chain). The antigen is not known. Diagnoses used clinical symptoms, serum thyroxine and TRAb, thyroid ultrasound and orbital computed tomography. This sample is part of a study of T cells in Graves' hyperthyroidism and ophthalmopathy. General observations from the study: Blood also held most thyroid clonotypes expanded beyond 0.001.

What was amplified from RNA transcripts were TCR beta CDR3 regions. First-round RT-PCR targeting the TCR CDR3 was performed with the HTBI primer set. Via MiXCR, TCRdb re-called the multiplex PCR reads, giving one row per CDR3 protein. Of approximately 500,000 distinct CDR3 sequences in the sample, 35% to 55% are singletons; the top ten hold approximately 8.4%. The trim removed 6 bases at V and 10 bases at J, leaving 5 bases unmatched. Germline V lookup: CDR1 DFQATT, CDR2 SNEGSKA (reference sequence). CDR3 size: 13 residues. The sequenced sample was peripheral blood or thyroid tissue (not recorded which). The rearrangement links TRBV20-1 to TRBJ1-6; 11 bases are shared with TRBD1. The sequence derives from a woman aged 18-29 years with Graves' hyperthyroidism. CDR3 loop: CSAGQGAGSPLHF. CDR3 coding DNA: TGCAGTGCCGGACAGGGGGCTGGATCACCCCTCCACTTT.